This T cell receptor beta chain appears in the sequencing data of a study of T cells in Graves' hyperthyroidism and ophthalmopathy (dated by TCRdb to about 2019). With regard to the full study: Peripheral blood was sampled at the time of initial diagnosis, prior to any treatment. A discovery cohort of about a hundred patients, approximately 45 with Graves' ophthalmopathy and more than 55 with stable Graves' hyperthyroidism, was used to find distinguishing TCR V-J signatures. Once sampling was done, hyperthyroidism patients were given methimazole at a starting dose of 30 mg daily, whereas ophthalmopathy patients were given high-dose intravenous methylprednisolone. For training and testing, the 100 or so patients in the discovery cohort were randomly divided in a 7:3 ratio. An independent validation cohort of 18 to 20 hyperthyroidism patients and roughly 16 patients who later progressed to ophthalmopathy tested prospective prediction of ophthalmopathy. In more than 5 Graves' hyperthyroidism patients, the study also compared T-cell repertoires from thyroid tissue with T-cell repertoires from blood. According to the paper, TCR Vbeta CDR3 sequencing was carried out on more than 120 peripheral blood samples, which came from approximately 41 ophthalmopathy, 80 or so hyperthyroidism and some 17 progressor patients.

There are many counts of this clonotype. The specificity of this receptor is unknown. Per-base qualities were not stored, and no clone one base away is much larger. The investigation overall reported the following: In validation, progression to ophthalmopathy was predicted by the model with about 70% sensitivity and roughly 72% specificity, a median of approximately 6.5 months before onset. In cross-validation, a model built on a 13 V-J signature told ophthalmopathy apart from stable hyperthyroidism with approximately 90% sensitivity and 81% to 82% specificity, and in testing the same model reached 80%/75%. Sample size was not statistically predetermined, and investigators were not blinded to group allocation. Most expanded thyroid clonotypes (frequency above 0.001) were also detected in blood, a finding suggesting that blood repertoires may reflect thyroid immune responses.

Hyperthyroidism patients were newly diagnosed, with disease duration under 2 months, and aged 18 to 65 years. Any patient with an uncontrolled infection, another autoimmune disease, pregnancy or lactation was excluded. Clinical symptoms, serum thyroxine and TRAb, thyroid ultrasound, and orbital computed tomography formed the basis for the diagnoses. Blood from progressor patients was drawn when they were first diagnosed with hyperthyroidism, before any ophthalmopathy symptoms appeared. PBMCs were isolated from about 9.2 ml of fresh peripheral blood by Ficoll-Paque density gradient centrifugation. Progressor patients were first diagnosed with Graves' hyperthyroidism and then developed ophthalmopathy during follow-up. Total RNA was extracted with Trizol reagent, and quality was checked on an Agilent 2100 Bioanalyzer. V drops 6 bases and J drops 6 bases, leaving 15 bases in between. The CDR3 holds 14 amino acids from the cysteine to the phenylalanine. CDR3 DNA only is kept here, 42 bases in frame from base 1. The germline V gene (reference sequence) supplies CDR1 MNHEY and CDR2 SMNVEV.

TCR beta CDR3 regions were amplified from RNA transcripts. The first round of RT-PCR for the TCR CDR3 was performed with the HTBI primer set and the Qiagen OneStep RT-PCR kit. Libraries were constructed in a second round of multiplex PCR, after which size selection and purification were performed. The libraries were sequenced on an Illumina HiSeq2000 using paired-end 100 bp reads. The original pipeline was this. SOAPnuke was used to process the raw data, with reads discarded if the reads contained adapters or uncalled bases, had a mean Phred below 15, or lacked an exact constant-primer or identifier match. COPE v1.2.5 was used to merge the high-quality paired reads, and each unique nucleotide sequence was defined as a clonotype. Clonotypes were aligned to IMGT TRBV, TRBD and TRBJ reference segments using MiTCR v1.1. Analysis was restricted to V-J combinations with a frequency above 0.0001, which covered about 99% of repertoires. A TCS score was defined as the ratio between F50 (clonal expansion) and ExV (chaos), using BLOSUM62-based TCRdist between CDR3 peptides within each V-J. Welch's t-statistics and random forest reduced around 510 V-J features to under 15, which were used in a naive Bayes classifier (R e1071). The public reads were run again by TCRdb, first through fastp at Q25 and then through MiXCR, and only productive beta chains were kept. For every CDR3 protein sequence, its rows merge into one entry that carries the most common genes and DNA. The V and J calls were determined by TCRdb, not by the authors. For this sample the table gives approximately 270,000 distinct CDR3 sequences, of which about 14% were detected only once. The ten largest clones capture approximately 12% of the sample.

The specimen was blood. This clonotype was sampled from a woman in her thirties or forties with Graves' hyperthyroidism that later progressed to Graves' ophthalmopathy. The rearranged chain carries TRBV27 and TRBJ1-5; 5 matching bases give a weak D call of TRBD1. The sequenced DNA is TGTGCCAGCAGCCGCCAGGGATGGGGTCAGCCCCAGCATTTT. Translated, it gives CASSRQGWGQPQHF.